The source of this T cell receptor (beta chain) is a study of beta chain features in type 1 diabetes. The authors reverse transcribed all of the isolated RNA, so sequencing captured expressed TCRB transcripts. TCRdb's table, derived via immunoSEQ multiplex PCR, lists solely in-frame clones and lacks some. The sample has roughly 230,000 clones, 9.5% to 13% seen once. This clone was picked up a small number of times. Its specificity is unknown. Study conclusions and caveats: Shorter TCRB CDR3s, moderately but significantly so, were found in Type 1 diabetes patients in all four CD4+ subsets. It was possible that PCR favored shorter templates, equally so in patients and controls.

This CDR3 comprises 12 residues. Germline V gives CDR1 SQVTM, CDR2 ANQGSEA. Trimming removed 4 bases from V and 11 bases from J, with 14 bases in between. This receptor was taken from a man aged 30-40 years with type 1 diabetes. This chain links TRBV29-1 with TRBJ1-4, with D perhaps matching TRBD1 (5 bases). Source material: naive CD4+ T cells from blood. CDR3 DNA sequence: TGCAGCGTTGGGGGGGGAAAGGGCAAACTGTTTTTT. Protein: CSVGGGKGKLFF.